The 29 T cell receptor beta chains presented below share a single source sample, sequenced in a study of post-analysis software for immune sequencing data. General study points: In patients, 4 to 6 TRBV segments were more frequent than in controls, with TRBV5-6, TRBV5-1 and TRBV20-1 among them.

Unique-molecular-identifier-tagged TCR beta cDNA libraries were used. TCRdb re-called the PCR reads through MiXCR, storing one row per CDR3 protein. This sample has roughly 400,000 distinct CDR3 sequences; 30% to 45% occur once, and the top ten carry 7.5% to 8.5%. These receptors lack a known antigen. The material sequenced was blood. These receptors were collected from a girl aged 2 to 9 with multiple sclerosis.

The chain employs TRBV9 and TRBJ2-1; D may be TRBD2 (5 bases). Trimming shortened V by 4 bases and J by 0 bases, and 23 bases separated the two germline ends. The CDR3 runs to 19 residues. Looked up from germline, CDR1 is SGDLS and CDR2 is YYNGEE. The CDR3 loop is CASSPATEDERSSYNEQFF. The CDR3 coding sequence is TGTGCCAGCAGCCCCGCAACGGAGGATGAGCGGAGCTCCTACAATGAGCAGTTCTTC.

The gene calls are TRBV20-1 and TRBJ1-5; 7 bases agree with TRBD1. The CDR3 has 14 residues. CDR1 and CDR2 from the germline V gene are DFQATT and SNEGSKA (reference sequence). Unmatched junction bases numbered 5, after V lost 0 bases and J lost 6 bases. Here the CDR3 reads CSARDPGGIQPQHF. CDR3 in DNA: TGCAGTGCTAGAGATCCAGGGGGTATTCAGCCCCAGCATTTT.

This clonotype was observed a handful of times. The CDR3 coding sequence is TGCAGCGTTGAGCCGGGACTAGTTGGAAAGACCCAGTACTTC. It yields the protein CSVEPGLVGKTQYF. V usage is TRBV29-1 and J usage is TRBJ2-5, with 8 bases that match TRBD2. In germline, CDR1 is SQVTM, CDR2 ANQGSEA. V gave up 3 bases and J gave up 6 bases; unmatched junction bases: 9. The CDR3 has 14 residues.

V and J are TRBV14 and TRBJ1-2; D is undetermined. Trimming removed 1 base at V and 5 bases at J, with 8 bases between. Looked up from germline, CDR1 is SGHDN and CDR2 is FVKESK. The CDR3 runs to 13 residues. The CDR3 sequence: CASSQARGYGYTF. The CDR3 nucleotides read TGTGCCAGCAGCCAAGCCCGTGGGTATGGCTACACCTTC.

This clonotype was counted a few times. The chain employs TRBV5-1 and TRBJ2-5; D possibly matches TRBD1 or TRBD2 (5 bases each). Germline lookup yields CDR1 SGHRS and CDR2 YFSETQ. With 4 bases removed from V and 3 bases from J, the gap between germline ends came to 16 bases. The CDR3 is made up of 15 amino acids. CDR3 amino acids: CASSIAGTEKETQYF. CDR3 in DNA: TGCGCCAGCAGCATCGCCGGGACCGAGAAAGAGACCCAGTACTTC.

CDR3 coding DNA: TGTGCCAGCAGTTACTCGACAAGAAGGACAGGGGCGTTCCCCCGATCCCTGAGGCAGTACTTC. It is translated as CASSYSTRRTGAFPRSLRQYF. The chain recombines TRBV6-5 with TRBJ2-7; 9 nucleotides match TRBD1. The CDR3 sequence is 21 residues long. CDR1 MNHEY and CDR2 SVGAGI come from the germline V gene. V was pared by 0 bases and J by 9 bases, with 27 bases of the junction left unmatched.

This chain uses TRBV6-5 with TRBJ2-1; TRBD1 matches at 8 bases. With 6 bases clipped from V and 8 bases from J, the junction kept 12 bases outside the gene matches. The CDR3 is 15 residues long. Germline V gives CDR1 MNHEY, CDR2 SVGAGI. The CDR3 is CASSYSRGPGDEQFF. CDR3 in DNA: TGTGCCAGCAGCTATAGCAGGGGGCCTGGAGATGAGCAGTTCTTC.

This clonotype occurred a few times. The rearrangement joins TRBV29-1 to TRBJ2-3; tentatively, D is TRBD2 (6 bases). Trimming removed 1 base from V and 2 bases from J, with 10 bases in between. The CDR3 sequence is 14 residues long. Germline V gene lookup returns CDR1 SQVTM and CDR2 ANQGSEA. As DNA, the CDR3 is TGCAGCGTTGAAGGGTCGGGAGTCACAGATACGCAGTATTTT. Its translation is CSVEGSGVTDTQYF.

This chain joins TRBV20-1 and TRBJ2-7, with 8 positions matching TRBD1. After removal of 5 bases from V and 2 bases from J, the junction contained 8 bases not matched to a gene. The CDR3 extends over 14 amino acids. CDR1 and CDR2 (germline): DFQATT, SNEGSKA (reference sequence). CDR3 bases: TGCAGTGCTCTCCGGACAGGGAGCGCCTACGAGCAGTACTTC. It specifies CSALRTGSAYEQYF.

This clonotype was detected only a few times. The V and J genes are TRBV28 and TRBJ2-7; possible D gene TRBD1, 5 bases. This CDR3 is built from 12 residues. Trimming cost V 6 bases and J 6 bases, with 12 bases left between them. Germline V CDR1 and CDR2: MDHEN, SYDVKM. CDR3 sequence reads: CASSRRVLEQYF. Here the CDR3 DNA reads TGTGCCAGCAGCCGCAGGGTCCTCGAGCAGTACTTC.

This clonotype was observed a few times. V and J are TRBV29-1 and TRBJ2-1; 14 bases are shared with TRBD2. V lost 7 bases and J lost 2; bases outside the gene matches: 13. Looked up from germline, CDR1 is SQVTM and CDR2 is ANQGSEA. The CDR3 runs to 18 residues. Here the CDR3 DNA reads TGCAGCGCCCCTGTAGGACTAGCGGGAGGATACACCTACAATGAGCAGTTCTTC. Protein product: CSAPVGLAGGYTYNEQFF.

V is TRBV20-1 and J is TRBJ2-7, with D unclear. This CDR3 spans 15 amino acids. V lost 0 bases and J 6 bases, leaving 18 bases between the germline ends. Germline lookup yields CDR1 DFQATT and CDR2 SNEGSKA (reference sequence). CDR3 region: CSARDGASAGVEQYF. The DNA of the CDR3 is TGCAGTGCTAGAGATGGCGCATCAGCCGGCGTCGAGCAGTACTTC.

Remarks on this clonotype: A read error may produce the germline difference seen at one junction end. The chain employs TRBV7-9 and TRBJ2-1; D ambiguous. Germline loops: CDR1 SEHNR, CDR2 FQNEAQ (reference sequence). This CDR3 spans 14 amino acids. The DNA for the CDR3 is TGTTCCAGCAGCCCCCGGGTGGAGTACAATGAGCAGTTCTTC. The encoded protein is CSSSPRVEYNEQFF. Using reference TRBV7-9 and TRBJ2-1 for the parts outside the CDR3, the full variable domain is DTGVSQNPRHKITKRGQNVTFRCDPISEHNRLYWYRQTLGQGPEFLTYFQNEAQLEKSRLLSDRFSAERPKGSFSTLEIQRTEQGDSAMYLCSSSPRVEYNEQFFGPGTRLTVL.

The CDR3 DNA reads as TGCAGTGCTAGCTCCGGGAGGGCTTCCTGGGAGCAGTACTTC. Residues: CSASSGRASWEQYF. V is TRBV20-1 and J is TRBJ2-7, with TRBD2 matching over 8 bases. This CDR3 is 14 amino acids long. The germline V gene has CDR1 DFQATT and CDR2 SNEGSKA (reference sequence). Unmatched junction bases numbered 11, after V lost 3 bases and J lost 7 bases.

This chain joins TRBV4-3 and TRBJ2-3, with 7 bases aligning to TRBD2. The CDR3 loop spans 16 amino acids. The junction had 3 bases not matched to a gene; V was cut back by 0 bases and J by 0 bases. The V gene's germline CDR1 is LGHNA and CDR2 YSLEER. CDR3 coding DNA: TGCGCCAGCAGCCAAGACCCGCGGGGGAGCACAGATACGCAGTATTTT. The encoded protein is CASSQDPRGSTDTQYF.

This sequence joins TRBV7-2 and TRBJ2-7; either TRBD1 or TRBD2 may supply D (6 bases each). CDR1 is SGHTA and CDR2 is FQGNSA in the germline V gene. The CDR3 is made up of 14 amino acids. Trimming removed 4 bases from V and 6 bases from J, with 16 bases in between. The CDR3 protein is CASSYPGATAEQYF. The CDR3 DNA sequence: TGTGCCAGCAGCTACCCGGGGGCGACGGCCGAGCAGTACTTC.

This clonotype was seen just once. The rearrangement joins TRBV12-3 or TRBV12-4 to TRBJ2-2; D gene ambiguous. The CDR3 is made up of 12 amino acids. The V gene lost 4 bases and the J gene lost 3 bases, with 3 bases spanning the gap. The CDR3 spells CASSSDTGELFF. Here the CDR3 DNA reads TGTGCCAGCAGTTCGGACACCGGGGAGCTGTTTTTT.

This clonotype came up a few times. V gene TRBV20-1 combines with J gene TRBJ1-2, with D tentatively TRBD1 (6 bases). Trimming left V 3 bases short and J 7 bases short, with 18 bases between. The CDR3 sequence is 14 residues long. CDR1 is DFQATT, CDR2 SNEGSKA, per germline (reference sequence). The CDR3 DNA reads TGCAGTGCTAGGAATACAGGGTTTAGGGGTGGCTACACCTTC. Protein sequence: CSARNTGFRGGYTF.

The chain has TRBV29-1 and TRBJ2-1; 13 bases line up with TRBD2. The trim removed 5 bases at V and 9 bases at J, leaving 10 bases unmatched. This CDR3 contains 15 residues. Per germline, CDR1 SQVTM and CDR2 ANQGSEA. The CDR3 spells CSVKPTSGGYGEQFF. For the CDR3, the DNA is TGCAGCGTTAAACCGACTAGCGGGGGGTATGGTGAGCAGTTCTTC.

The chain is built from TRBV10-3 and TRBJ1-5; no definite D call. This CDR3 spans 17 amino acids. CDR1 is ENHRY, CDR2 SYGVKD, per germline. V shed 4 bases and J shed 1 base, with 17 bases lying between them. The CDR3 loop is CAISGSRESTSNQPQHF. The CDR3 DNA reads TGTGCCATCAGTGGGTCTCGGGAAAGTACGAGCAATCAGCCCCAGCATTTT.

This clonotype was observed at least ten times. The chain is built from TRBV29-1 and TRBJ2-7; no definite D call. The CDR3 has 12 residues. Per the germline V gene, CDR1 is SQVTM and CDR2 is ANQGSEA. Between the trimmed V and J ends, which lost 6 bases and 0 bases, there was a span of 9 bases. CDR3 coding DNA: TGCAGCGTGGAGAGTAACTCCTACGAGCAGTACTTC. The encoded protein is CSVESNSYEQYF.

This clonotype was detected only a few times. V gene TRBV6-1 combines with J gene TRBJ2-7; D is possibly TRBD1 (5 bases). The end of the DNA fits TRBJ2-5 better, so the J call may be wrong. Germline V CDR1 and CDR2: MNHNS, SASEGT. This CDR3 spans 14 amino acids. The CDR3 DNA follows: TGTGCCAGCAGTGAAAATACAGGTCAGGAGACCCAGTACTTC. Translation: CASSENTGQETQYF.

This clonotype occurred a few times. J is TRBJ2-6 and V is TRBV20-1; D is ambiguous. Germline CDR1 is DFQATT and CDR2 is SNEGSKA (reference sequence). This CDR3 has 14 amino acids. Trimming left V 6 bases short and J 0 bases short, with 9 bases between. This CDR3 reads CSALLSSGANVLTF. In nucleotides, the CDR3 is TGCAGTGCCCTCCTCAGCTCTGGGGCCAACGTCCTGACTTTC.

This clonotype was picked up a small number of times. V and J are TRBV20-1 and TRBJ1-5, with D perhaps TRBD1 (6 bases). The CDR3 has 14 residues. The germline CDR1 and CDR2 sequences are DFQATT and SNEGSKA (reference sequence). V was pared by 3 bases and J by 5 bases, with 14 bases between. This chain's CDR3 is CSASVNQGYQPQHF. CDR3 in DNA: TGCAGTGCTAGTGTAAACCAGGGGTATCAGCCCCAGCATTTT.

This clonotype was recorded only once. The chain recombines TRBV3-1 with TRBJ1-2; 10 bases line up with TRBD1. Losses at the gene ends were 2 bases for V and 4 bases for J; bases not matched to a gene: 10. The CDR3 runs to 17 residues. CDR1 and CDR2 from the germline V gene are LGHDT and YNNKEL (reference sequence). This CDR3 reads CASSQPGQGIRSYGYTF. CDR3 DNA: TGTGCCAGCAGCCAACCGGGACAGGGGATTCGTAGCTATGGCTACACCTTC.

The CDR3 nucleotides are TGTGCCAGCAGAAAAATGACTAGCGGCAACACAGATACGCAGTATTTT. Translation: CASRKMTSGNTDTQYF. This chain links TRBV28 with TRBJ2-3; 9 bases align to TRBD2. The CDR3 is 16 amino acids. With V trimmed by 6 bases and J by 2 bases, 9 bases remained unmatched. Germline CDR1 is MDHEN and CDR2 is SYDVKM.

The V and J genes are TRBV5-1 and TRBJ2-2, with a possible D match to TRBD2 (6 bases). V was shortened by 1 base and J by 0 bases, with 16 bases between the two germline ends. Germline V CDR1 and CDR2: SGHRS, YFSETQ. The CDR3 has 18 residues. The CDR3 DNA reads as TGCGCCAGCAGCTTGCTTTCCGGGACTGCGACGAACACCGGGGAGCTGTTTTTT. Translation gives CASSLLSGTATNTGELFF.

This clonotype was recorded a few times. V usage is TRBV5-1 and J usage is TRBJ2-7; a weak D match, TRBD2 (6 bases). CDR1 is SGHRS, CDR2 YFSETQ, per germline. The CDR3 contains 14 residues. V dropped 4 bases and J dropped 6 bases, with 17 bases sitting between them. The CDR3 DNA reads TGCGCCAGCAGCCCCCTGGAGGGTGCGAGCGAGCAGTACTTC. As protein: CASSPLEGASEQYF.

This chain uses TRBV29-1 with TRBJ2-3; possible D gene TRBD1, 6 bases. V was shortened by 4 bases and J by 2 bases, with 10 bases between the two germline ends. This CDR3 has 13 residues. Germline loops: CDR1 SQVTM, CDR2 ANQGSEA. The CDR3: CSVAGQNTDTQYF. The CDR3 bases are TGCAGCGTTGCGGGACAAAACACAGATACGCAGTATTTT.